The following is a T cell receptor beta chain sequence with its context. What it binds is unknown. The data derive from a study of cytomegalovirus exposure and HLA in healthy donors. Study-wide results and limits: Some V segments, TRBV6-2 and TRBV6-3 among them, were indistinguishable and were therefore excluded. In an earlier analysis, in approximately 570 donors, most V segments appeared productive either ~87% or ~30% of the time. Links to common viral pathogens appeared, in a later analysis, for several of the most significant clusters. A likely sequencing artifact accounted for one observed cluster of highly shared sequence variants.

Primers for the PCR totalled 60 Vbeta and 13 Jbeta. The method was immunoSEQ multiplex PCR; TCRdb's version includes in-frame clones alone and lacks a portion of them. The sample records around 80,000 clones, roughly 9.1% being singletons. Trimming left V 0 bases short and J 10 bases short, with 16 bases between. The CDR3 totals 15 residues. Looked up from germline, CDR1 is ENHRY and CDR2 is SYGVKD. The chain uses TRBV10-3 and TRBJ2-1, with TRBD2 as a possible D gene (5 bases). The clonotype comes from a man aged 55 to 70 in good health and CMV-seropositive. The sequenced material came from PBMCs. CDR3 sequence: CAISESQVGVKEQFF. The CDR3 region has the DNA TGTGCCATCAGTGAGTCCCAGGTGGGAGTAAAGGAGCAGTTCTTC.